This TCR beta chain was identified during a study of cytotoxic CD8 clonotypes in ibrutinib-treated CLL. Study-wide points: On treatment, the uncommon public clonotypes contracted or remained stable.

A word on this clone: What it binds is not known.

TCRdb's copy holds only in-frame clones and misses some; the assay was immunoSEQ multiplex PCR. The sample consists of roughly 24,000 clones, about 70% of them appearing once. The CDR3 runs to 20 residues. The V gene's germline CDR1 is MNHNS and CDR2 SASEGT. J gave up 3 bases and V 3 bases, and 14 bases lay outside the gene matches. This receptor was obtained from a human donor with chronic lymphocytic leukemia. The material sequenced was PBMCs, taken after 24 months of ibrutinib treatment. The V gene is TRBV6-1, the J gene TRBJ2-6, with 10 bases lining up with TRBD1. CDR3 in amino acids: CASSDPALTGGASGANVLTF. DNA for the CDR3: TGTGCCAGCAGTGACCCAGCATTGACAGGGGGCGCGAGTGGGGCCAACGTCCTGACTTTC.